Presented here are 4 T cell receptor beta chains from one specimen sequenced in a study of CD8+CD57+ T cells in acquired aplastic anemia. Genomic DNA, serving as template, underwent TCR beta VDJ and CDR3 profiling. In TCRdb, the reads were re-called with MiXCR into one record per CDR3 protein. Of some 200,000 distinct CDR3 sequences in the sample, over 55% were seen once. Patients sequenced had flow cytometry evidence of CD8+CD57+ cell expansion. Sequences were obtained from sorted CD4+, CD8+, or CD8+CD57+ T cells (not recorded which) from PBMCs. The receptors come from a human donor with aplastic anemia.

The J gene is TRBJ2-5, the V gene TRBV7-3; no clear D gene. Trimming took 0 bases from V and 2 from J, leaving 7 bases between them. This CDR3 region has 14 residues. CDR1 is SGHTA, CDR2 FQGTGA, per germline. The CDR3 sequence: CASSLTGRQETQYF. CDR3 nucleotides: TGTGCCAGCAGCTTAACTGGCAGACAAGAGACCCAGTACTTC.

This clonotype was counted ten times or more. The chain is built from TRBV7-8 and TRBJ1-2; tentative D call: TRBD1 (5 bases). Germline V gene sequence: CDR1 SGHVS, CDR2 FQNEAQ. Deletions cut 2 bases from V and 7 bases from J, with 26 bases between. This CDR3 comprises 18 residues. CDR3 sequence: CASSLLMIRTGSGGGYTF. The CDR3 DNA reads as TGTGCCAGCAGCTTACTTATGATACGTACCGGGTCGGGGGGTGGCTACACCTTC.

This clonotype was found many times. J is TRBJ1-2 and V is TRBV10-3; 7 nucleotides line up with TRBD1. The V segment lost 6 bases and the J segment 3 bases; nucleotides outside the gene matches: 13. The CDR3 has 16 residues. CDR1 is ENHRY, CDR2 SYGVKD, per germline. The CDR3 is CAISEIHRDRYYGYTF. CDR3 bases: TGTGCCATCAGCGAAATACACCGGGACAGATACTATGGCTACACCTTC.

The chain combines TRBV20-1 with TRBJ1-1; no clear D. The CDR3 totals 13 residues. Between the trimmed V and J ends, which lost 6 bases and 4 bases, there was a span of 15 bases. In germline, CDR1 is DFQATT, CDR2 SNEGSKA (reference sequence). DNA of the CDR3: TGCAGTGCGACCTGGGAAAGGAGCACTGAAGCTTTCTTT. Encoded protein: CSATWERSTEAFF.